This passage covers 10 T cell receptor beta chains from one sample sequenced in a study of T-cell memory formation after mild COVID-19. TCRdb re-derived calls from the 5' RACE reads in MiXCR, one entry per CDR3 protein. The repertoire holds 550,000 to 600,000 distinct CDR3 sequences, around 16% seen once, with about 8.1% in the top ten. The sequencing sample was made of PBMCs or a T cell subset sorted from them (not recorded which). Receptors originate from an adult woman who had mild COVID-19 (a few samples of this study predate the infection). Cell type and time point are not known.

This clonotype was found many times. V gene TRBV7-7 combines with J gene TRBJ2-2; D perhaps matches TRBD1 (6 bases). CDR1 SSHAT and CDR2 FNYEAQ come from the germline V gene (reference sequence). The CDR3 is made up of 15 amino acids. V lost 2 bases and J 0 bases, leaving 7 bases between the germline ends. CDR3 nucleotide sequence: TGTGCCAGCAGCTTAACAGGGTCGAACACCGGGGAGCTGTTTTTT. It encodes CASSLTGSNTGELFF.

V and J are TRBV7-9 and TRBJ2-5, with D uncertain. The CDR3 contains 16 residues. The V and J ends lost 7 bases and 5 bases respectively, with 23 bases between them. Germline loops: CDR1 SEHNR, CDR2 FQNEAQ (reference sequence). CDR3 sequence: CASTQSLGHRTETQYF. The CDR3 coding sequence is TGTGCCAGCACCCAGAGCTTAGGCCACAGAACCGAGACCCAGTACTTC.

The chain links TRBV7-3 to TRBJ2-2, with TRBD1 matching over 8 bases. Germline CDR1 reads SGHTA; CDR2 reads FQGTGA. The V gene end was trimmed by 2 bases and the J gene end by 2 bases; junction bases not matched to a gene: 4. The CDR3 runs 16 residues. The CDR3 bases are TGTGCCAGCAGCTTAGCGACAGGGGCTAACACCGGGGAGCTGTTTTTT. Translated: CASSLATGANTGELFF.

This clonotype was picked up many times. The DNA of the CDR3 is TGTGCCAGCAGCTCGCCCCTAGCGGGAAGAGCGACAGATACGCAGTATTTT. Translating it yields CASSSPLAGRATDTQYF. This chain joins TRBV7-9 and TRBJ2-3; 9 bases agree with TRBD2. V gave up 4 bases and J gave up 3 bases; unmatched junction bases: 11. The CDR3 spans 17 residues. Germline CDR1 is SEHNR and CDR2 is FQNEAQ (reference sequence).

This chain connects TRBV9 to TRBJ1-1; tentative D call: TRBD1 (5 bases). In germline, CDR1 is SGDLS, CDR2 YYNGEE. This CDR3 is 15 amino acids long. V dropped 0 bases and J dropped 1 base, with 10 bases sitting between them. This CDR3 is CASSVGTGTNTEAFF. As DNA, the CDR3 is TGTGCCAGCAGCGTAGGAACAGGAACGAACACTGAAGCTTTCTTT.

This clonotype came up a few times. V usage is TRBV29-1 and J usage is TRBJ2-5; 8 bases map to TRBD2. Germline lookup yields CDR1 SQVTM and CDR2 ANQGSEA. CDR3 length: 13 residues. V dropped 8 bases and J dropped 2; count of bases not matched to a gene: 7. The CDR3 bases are TGCAGCATTAGCGGGAAGACGCAAGAGACCCAGTACTTC. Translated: CSISGKTQETQYF.

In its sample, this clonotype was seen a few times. DNA for the CDR3: TGTGCCAGCAGCCCCCGGGACTATGAGACAGATACGCAGTATTTT. This encodes CASSPRDYETDTQYF. The V and J genes are TRBV9 and TRBJ2-3; TRBD2 matches at 7 bases. This CDR3 is 15 amino acids long. Germline trimming cut 4 bases from V and 3 bases from J; bases unmatched to any gene: 8. The germline CDR1 and CDR2 sequences are SGDLS and YYNGEE.

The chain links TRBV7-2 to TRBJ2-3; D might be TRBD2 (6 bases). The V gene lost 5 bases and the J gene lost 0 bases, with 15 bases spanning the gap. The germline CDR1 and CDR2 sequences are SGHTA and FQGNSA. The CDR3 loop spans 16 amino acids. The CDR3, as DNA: TGTGCCAGCAGCCCTCCATCGGGACTCAGCACAGATACGCAGTATTTT. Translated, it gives CASSPPSGLSTDTQYF.

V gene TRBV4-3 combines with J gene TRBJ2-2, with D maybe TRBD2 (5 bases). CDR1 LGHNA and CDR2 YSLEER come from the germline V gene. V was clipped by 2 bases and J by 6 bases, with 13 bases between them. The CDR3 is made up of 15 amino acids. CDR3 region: CASSQPTDYPGELFF. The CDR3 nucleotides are TGCGCCAGCAGCCAACCTACTGACTATCCCGGGGAGCTGTTTTTT.

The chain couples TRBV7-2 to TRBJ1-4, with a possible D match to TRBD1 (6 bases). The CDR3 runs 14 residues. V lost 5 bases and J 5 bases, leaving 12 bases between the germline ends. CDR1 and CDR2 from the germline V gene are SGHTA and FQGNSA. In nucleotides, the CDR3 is TGTGCCAGCAGCCCAGGGGTCTCAAATGAAAAACTGTTTTTT. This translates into CASSPGVSNEKLFF. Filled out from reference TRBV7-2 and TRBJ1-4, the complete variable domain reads GAGVSQSPSNKVTEKGKDVELRCDPISGHTALYWYRQSLGQGLEFLIYFQGNSAPDKSGLPSDRFSAERTGGSVSTLTIQRTQQEDSAVYLCASSPGVSNEKLFFGSGTQLSVL.